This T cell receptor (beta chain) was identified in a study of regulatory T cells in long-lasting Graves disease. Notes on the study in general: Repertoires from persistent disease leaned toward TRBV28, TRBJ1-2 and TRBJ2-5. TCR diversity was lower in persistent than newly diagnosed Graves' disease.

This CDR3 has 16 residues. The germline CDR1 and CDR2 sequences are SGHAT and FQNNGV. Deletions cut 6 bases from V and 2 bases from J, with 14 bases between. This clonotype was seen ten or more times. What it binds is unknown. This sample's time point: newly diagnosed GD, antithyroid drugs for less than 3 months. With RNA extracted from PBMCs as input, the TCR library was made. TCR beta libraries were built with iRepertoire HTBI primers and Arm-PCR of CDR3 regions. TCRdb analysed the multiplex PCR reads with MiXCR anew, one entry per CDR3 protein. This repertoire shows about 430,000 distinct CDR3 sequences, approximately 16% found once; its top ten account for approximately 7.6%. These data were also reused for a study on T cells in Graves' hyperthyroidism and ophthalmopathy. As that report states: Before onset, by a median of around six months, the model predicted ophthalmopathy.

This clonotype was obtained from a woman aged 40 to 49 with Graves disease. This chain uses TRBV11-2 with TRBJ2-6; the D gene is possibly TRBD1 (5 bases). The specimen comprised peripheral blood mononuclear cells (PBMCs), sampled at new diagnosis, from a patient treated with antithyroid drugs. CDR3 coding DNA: TGTGCCAGCAGATCCCAAAGGGGCACTGGGGCCAACGTCCTGACTTTC. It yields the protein CASRSQRGTGANVLTF.